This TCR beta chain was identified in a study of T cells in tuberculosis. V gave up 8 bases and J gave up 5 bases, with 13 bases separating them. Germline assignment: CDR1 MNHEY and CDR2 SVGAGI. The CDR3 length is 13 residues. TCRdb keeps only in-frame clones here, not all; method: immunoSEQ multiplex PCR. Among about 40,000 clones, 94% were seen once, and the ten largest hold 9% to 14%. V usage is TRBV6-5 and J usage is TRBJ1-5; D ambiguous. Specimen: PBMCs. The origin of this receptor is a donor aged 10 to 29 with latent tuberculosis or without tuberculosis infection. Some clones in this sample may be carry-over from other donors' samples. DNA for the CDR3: TGTGCCAGCCGCCGGGTCCCCGATCAGCCCCAGCATTTT. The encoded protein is CASRRVPDQPQHF.